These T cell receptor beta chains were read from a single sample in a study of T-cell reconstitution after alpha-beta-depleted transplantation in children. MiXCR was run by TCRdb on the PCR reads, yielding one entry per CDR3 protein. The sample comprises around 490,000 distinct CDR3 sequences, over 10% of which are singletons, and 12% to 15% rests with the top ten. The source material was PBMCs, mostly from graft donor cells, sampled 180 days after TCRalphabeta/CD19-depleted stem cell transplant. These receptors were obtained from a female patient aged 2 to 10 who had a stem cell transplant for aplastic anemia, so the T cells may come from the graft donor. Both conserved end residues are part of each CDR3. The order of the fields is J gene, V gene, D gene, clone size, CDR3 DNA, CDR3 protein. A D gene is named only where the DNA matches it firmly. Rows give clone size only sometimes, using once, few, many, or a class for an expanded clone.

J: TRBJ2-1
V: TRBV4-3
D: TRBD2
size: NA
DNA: TGCGCCAGCAGCCCGGGAGGAACTAACCCCTACAATGAGCAGTTCTTC
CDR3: CASSPGGTNPYNEQFF

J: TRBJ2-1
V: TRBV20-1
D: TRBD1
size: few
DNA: TGCAGTGCTCCAGGGGGTCCAGGACGGGGCTACAATGAGCAGTTCTTC
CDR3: CSAPGGPGRGYNEQFF

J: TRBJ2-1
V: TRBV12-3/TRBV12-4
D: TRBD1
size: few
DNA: TGTGCCAGCAGCCACCCGGGGACAGGAGTCTCCTACAATGAGCAGTTCTTC
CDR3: CASSHPGTGVSYNEQFF

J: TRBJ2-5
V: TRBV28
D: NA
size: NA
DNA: TGTGCCAGCCAGAGGCAGTCAGTAGAGACCCAGTACTTC
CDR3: CASQRQSVETQYF

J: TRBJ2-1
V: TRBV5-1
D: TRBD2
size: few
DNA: TGCGCCAGCAGGGGGGTTTTTTCGGGACTAGCGGGAGAATCCCAGTTCTTC
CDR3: CASRGVFSGLAGESQFF

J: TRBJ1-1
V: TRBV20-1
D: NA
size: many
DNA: TGCAGTGCTAGAGATTATAAGTCCAAGAACACTGAAGCTTTCTTT
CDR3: CSARDYKSKNTEAFF

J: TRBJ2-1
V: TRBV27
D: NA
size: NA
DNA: TGTGCCAGCAGTTTATCGCCGCGACACCTTAGAGATGAGCAGTTCTTC
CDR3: CASSLSPRHLRDEQFF

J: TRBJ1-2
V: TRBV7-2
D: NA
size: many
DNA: TGTGCCAGCAGCTTGAGACAATCCGACGGCTACACCTTC
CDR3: CASSLRQSDGYTF

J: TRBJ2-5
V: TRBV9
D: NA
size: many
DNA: TGTGCCAGCAGCCCCACAGCGGGACACCCCCAAGAGACCCAGTACTTC
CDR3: CASSPTAGHPQETQYF

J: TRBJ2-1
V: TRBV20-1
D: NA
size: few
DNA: TGCAGTGCTAGAGATTTTTATGAGCAGTTCTTC
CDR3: CSARDFYEQFF

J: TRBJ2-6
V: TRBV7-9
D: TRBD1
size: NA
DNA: TGTGCCAGCAGCTTAATGACAGGGACTGGGGCCAACGTCCTGACTTTC
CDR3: CASSLMTGTGANVLTF

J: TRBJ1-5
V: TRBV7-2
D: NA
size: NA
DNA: TGTGCCAGCAGCTTAGAAGCTGGATACAATCAGCCCCAGCATTTT
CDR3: CASSLEAGYNQPQHF

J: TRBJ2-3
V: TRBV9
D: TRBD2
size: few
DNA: TGTGCCAGCAGCGTAGCTACAAGCGGGAGGACCACAGATACGCAGTATTTT
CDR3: CASSVATSGRTTDTQYF

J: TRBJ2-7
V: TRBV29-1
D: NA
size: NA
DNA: TGCAGCGTTGTTGGAGGGACTCCCTATTTGTACGAGCAGTACTTC
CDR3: CSVVGGTPYLYEQYF

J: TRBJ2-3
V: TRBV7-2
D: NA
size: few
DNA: TGTGCCAGCAGCCCTCCAGATACGCAGTATTTT
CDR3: CASSPPDTQYF

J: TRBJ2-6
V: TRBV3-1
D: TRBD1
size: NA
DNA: TGTGCCAGCAGCCGAGGACAGGGGGCGACTGGGGCCAACGTCCTGACTTTC
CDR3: CASSRGQGATGANVLTF

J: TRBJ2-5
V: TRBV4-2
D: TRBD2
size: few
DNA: TGTGCCAGCAGCCAAGATCGCGAATGGCTAGCGGGAGTAGAAGAGACCCAGTACTTC
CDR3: CASSQDREWLAGVEETQYF

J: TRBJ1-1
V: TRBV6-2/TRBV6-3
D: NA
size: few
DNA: TGTGCCAGCAGTTACGTGGGGCCCGTTGAAGCTTTCTTT
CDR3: CASSYVGPVEAFF

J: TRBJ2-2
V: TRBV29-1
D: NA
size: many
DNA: TGCAGCGTTAGGAGGGATCACACCGGGGAGCTGTTTTTT
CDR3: CSVRRDHTGELFF

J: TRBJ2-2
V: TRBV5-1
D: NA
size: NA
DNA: TGCGCCAGCAGCTTGGGGACACCTTCCACCGGGGAGCTGTTTTTT
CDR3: CASSLGTPSTGELFF

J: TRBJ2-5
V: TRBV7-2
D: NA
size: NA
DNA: TGTGCCAGCCTCCTGGCGACGGTAACAAAAGAGACCCAGTACTTC
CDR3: CASLLATVTKETQYF

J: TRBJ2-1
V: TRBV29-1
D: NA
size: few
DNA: TGCAGCGTTGAAGATGAGGAGGTTTTCTATGAGCAGTTCTTC
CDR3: CSVEDEEVFYEQFF

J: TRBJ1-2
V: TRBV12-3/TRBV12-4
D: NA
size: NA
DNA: TGTGCCAGCAGTCCGCGGCGAGACAGGCCCACGGGCTATGGCTACACCTTC
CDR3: CASSPRRDRPTGYGYTF